A single T cell receptor (beta chain) is shown here with its context. There is no known antigen for this receptor. The sample holds no much larger clone one base away, and base qualities are not on file. Deletion took 2 bases off V and 11 bases off J, with a span of 21 bases between the germline ends. CDR1 ENHRY and CDR2 SYGVKD are derived from the germline V gene. From the cysteine up to the phenylalanine, the CDR3 has a length of 15 residues. This entry keeps only the CDR3 DNA: 45 bases, framed from base 1. The sample belongs to a study of neoadjuvant anti-PD-1 for oral cavity cancer (dated by TCRdb to about 2021). Looking at the study overall: Patients mostly received three to four biweekly doses of nivolumab at 3 mg/kg before curative-intent surgical resection. A fourth nivolumab dose was given around day 43 to patients without progression, and definitive surgical resection was performed in those patients on days 50-56. A roughly 30% response rate was observed in the parent correlative cohort, in which approximately 11 patients were included. Responders were defined as patients with complete response, partial response or stable disease by RECIST 1.1; non-responders were defined as patients with progression.

Read against the paper, the sample's time point label means: before neoadjuvant nivolumab. The patients had newly diagnosed stage II-IVA oral cavity squamous cell carcinoma and had not received any prior systemic or radiation treatment. The cohort consisted of patients with HPV-negative, locally advanced oral cavity squamous cell carcinoma. No culture maintenance or expansion was done, as the peripheral blood mononuclear cells went straight to analysis. The samples were drawn from a longitudinal correlative study tied to a single-arm phase II trial testing neoadjuvant nivolumab in oral cavity squamous cell carcinoma. Subject-matched pre- and post-treatment PBMCs and tumors from three responders and three non-responders were subjected to genomic DNA-based TCRbeta sequencing. Peripheral blood mononuclear cells were drawn once before nivolumab treatment and a second time after treatment, when surgery took place. Genomic DNA was isolated from PBMCs using the Maxwell RSC DNA from Cells kit.

The investigation overall reported the following: TCR analyses included only a few patients per response group, and the authors called for larger cohorts for validation. Higher pretreatment blood Treg/Th17 ratios correlated with higher pretreatment blood TCRbeta clonality and lower post-treatment tumor TCRbeta clonality. After neoadjuvant nivolumab, significantly higher T cell clonality (Gini index) was found within PBMCs in non-responders than in responders.

For deep sequencing of PBMC libraries, mostly around 480 ng of input genomic DNA was used, and six replicates were run per sample. The immunoSEQ hsTCRbeta kit was used to prepare TCRbeta libraries according to the manufacturer's instructions. The finished libraries were brought together in one pool at 2.5 to 3.5 nM, which was then read using an Illumina NovaSeq 6000 S4 flow cell. Regarding the original processing steps: The immunoSEQ Analyzer was used for raw data preprocessing and quality control. The analysis was restricted to productive rearrangements, with each unique CDR3 amino acid sequence defining a clonotype. Using the R package tcR, the researchers computed the Gini-Simpson index as their estimate of repertoire clonality. Gini indices were compared with Student's t test, and associations with tumor size change were assessed by Pearson correlation. TCRdb obtained this table from immuneACCESS and retained in-frame rearrangements with V and J assigned. These tables miss some clones; where compared with another copy, unresolved V genes account for less than half of the shortfall, and the remainder is unexplained. That table gives V, J and clone size, and the DNA gave D and trimming. This sample is represented by approximately 17,000 clones; 50% to 70% of them were singletons. The ten largest clones add up to about 2.4% of the sample.

The source of this sequence is a person aged 35 to 85 with oral cavity squamous cell carcinoma. This sample comprised PBMCs, obtained before nivolumab (anti-PD-1) treatment. This receptor chain uses TRBV10-3 and TRBJ1-1; the D region possibly corresponds to TRBD1 (5 bases align). This receptor carries the CDR3 CAISEPGQLLHVAFF. The DNA sequence reads TGTGCCATCAGTGAGCCCGGACAACTTCTTCACGTCGCTTTCTTT.